This T cell receptor beta chain derives from a study of technical replicates of blood from a handful of donors. Germline assignment: CDR1 SGHVS and CDR2 FQNEAQ. The V segment lost 3 bases and the J segment 6 bases; nucleotides outside the gene matches: 14. The CDR3 is made up of 17 amino acids. Clones were read by immunoSEQ multiplex PCR, and TCRdb kept only the in-frame ones, dropping some. The data show 95,000 or so clones, with roughly 95% seen just once and about 0.35% held by the top ten. The origin of this receptor is a human donor in good health. Sequenced material: T cells isolated from PBMCs. The V gene is TRBV7-8, the J gene TRBJ2-7; 10 bases align to TRBD2. CDR3 nucleotide sequence: TGTGCCAGCAGCTTTACTAGCGGGACGGGAATATACGGCGAGCAGTACTTC. It specifies CASSFTSGTGIYGEQYF.